A single sample gave rise to the 2 T cell receptor beta chains below, sequenced in a study of cytomegalovirus exposure and HLA in healthy donors. The PCR had 60 Vbeta and 13 Jbeta primers. Assay used: immunoSEQ multiplex PCR; TCRdb lists only in-frame clones, some missing. The sample holds around 130,000 clones, around 77% seen once. The sequencing input was PBMCs. The receptors were sampled from a man aged 25-45 years in good health and CMV-seronegative.

The chain carries TRBV29-1 and TRBJ2-3, with TRBD2 as a possible D gene (6 bases). Trimming took 2 bases from V and 0 from J, leaving 12 bases between them. Germline CDR1 is SQVTM and CDR2 is ANQGSEA. The CDR3 has 15 amino acids. The CDR3, as DNA: TGCAGCGTTGAAAGGGTAGCGGATAGCACAGATACGCAGTATTTT. Protein product: CSVERVADSTDTQYF.

The chain carries TRBV7-2 and TRBJ1-1, with TRBD1 matching over 9 bases. CDR3 length: 17 amino acids. J gave up 1 base and V 4 bases, and 10 bases lay outside the gene matches. From germline, CDR1 is SGHTA and CDR2 FQGNSA. CDR3 sequence (DNA): TGTGCCAGCAGCTCTCCGGGGGGGACAGGGAAGAACACTGAAGCTTTCTTT. It is translated as CASSSPGGTGKNTEAFF.